Each of the 6 T cell receptor beta chains below was sequenced from the same sample in a study of T cells in Graves' hyperthyroidism and ophthalmopathy. It was RNA transcripts that yielded the amplified TCR beta CDR3 regions. The HTBI set primed first-round TCR CDR3 RT-PCR. Using its own MiXCR run on the multiplex PCR reads, TCRdb lists one record per CDR3 protein. The data contain 350,000 to 400,000 distinct CDR3 sequences, around 14% of them singletons. Source material: blood. Receptors originate from a woman between 55 and 75 years old with Graves' hyperthyroidism.

Many counts were recorded for this clonotype. This chain joins TRBV15 and TRBJ2-4, with D maybe TRBD2 (6 bases). V dropped 0 bases and J dropped 7 bases, with 13 bases sitting between them. The CDR3 totals 15 residues. Germline CDR1 LNHNV, CDR2 YYDKDF (reference sequence). CDR3 sequence: CATSRDPGVGNIQYF. The CDR3, as DNA: TGTGCCACCAGCAGAGATCCGGGGGTTGGGAACATTCAGTACTTC.

This clonotype came up a few times. The CDR3 reads CASSQATLEGYTF. The CDR3 DNA reads as TGTGCCAGCAGCCAAGCAACACTGGAAGGCTACACCTTC. This rearrangement joins TRBV4-2 to TRBJ1-2, with D hard to call. The germline V gene encodes CDR1 LGHNA and CDR2 YNFKEQ. Deletions cut 1 base from V and 8 bases from J, with 11 bases between. The CDR3 totals 13 residues.

This clonotype was recorded many times. V is TRBV11-2 and J is TRBJ2-3, with D unresolved. The V and J ends lost 1 base and 1 base respectively, with 12 bases between them. Germline V lookup: CDR1 SGHAT, CDR2 FQNNGV. The CDR3 is 16 residues long. The CDR3 DNA is TGTGCCAGCAGCTTAGTCGGAGAGCGCGGCACAGATACGCAGTATTTT. Protein product: CASSLVGERGTDTQYF. The whole variable domain, filled in from reference TRBV11-2 and TRBJ2-3, reads EAGVAQSPRYKIIEKRQSVAFWCNPISGHATLYWYQQILGQGPKLLIQFQNNGVVDDSQLPKDRFSAERLKGVDSTLKIQPAKLEDSAVYLCASSLVGERGTDTQYFGPGTRLTVL.

Comment on this clonotype: Being one base from a much bigger clone, this may be a read error. The rearrangement links TRBV14 to TRBJ2-3; no reliable D call. The CDR3 is made up of 14 amino acids. Germline V gene sequence: CDR1 SGHDN, CDR2 FVKESK. With 0 bases removed from V and 2 bases from J, the gap between germline ends came to 6 bases. The CDR3 here is CASSQDYDTDTQYF. CDR3 in DNA: TGTGCCAGCAGCCAAGACTACGACACAGATACGCAGTATTTT.

This clonotype occurred many times. V is TRBV6-5 and J is TRBJ2-7; D is possibly TRBD1 (5 bases). Trimming shortened V by 2 bases and J by 6 bases, and 17 bases separated the two germline ends. There are 15 residues in the CDR3. Germline CDR1 and CDR2: MNHEY and SVGAGI. CDR3 in DNA: TGTGCCAGCAGTTACGACCAGGGAAGGGTCAGCGAGCAGTACTTC. As protein: CASSYDQGRVSEQYF.

This clonotype was picked up many times. The rearrangement uses TRBV11-3 and TRBJ1-1; tentatively, D is TRBD1 (5 bases). The CDR3 runs to 15 residues. The V end was cut by 5 bases, the J end by 7 bases, with 20 bases between. CDR1 and CDR2 from the germline V gene are SGHNT and YENEEA. CDR3 amino acids: CASSPWGTRESEAFF. Written as DNA, the CDR3 is TGTGCCAGCAGCCCGTGGGGCACCAGAGAGAGTGAAGCTTTCTTT.